This T cell receptor (beta chain) stems from a study of a mutant IDH1 vaccine in newly diagnosed glioma. Study details: Beginning 4-6 weeks after radiotherapy alone, or with temozolomide cycles, vaccination took place.

Time point indicated: week 35, safety follow-up. Doses of 300 ug of mutant IDH1 20-mer peptide were given with topical imiquimod. This clone was detected only once. What it recognizes is unknown. The germline gives CDR1 MNHNS, CDR2 SASEGT. V trimming: 4 bases; J trimming: 8 bases; junction bases outside the gene matches: 11. This CDR3 comprises 16 residues. Generated by immunoSEQ multiplex PCR, the TCRdb table keeps only in-frame clones and is missing some. This repertoire shows roughly 26,000 clones, roughly 83% found once; its top ten account for 30% to 35%. The material sequenced was PBMCs, taken from a glioma patient whose treatment included an IDH1 peptide vaccine. This sequence originates from a man under 40 with glioma. The chain couples TRBV6-1 to TRBJ1-2; 12 bases align to TRBD1. CDR3 nucleotides: TGTGCCAGCAGTGCCCACCGGGACAGGGGGCTTGGAGGCTACACCTTC. It specifies CASSAHRDRGLGGYTF.